These 30 T cell receptor beta chains were sequenced from one sample in a study of CD8+CD57+ T cells in acquired aplastic anemia. The sequenced patients had an expansion of CD8+CD57+ cells seen by flow cytometry. Genomic DNA was employed as the template in profiling TCR beta VDJ and CDR3. TCRdb analysed the reads with MiXCR anew, one entry per CDR3 protein. The repertoire holds about 40,000 distinct CDR3 sequences, approximately 57% seen once, with 45% to 75% in the top ten. Input material: sorted CD4+, CD8+, or CD8+CD57+ T cells (not recorded which) from PBMCs. Receptors originate from a human donor with aplastic anemia.

There are many counts of this clonotype. The CDR3 spells CATSRESGGAYNEQFF. Here the CDR3 DNA reads TGTGCCACCAGCAGAGAGAGCGGGGGGGCCTACAATGAGCAGTTCTTC. The genes are TRBV15 and TRBJ2-1, with 10 nucleotides matching TRBD2. Per germline, CDR1 LNHNV and CDR2 YYDKDF (reference sequence). With 0 bases clipped from V and 2 bases from J, the junction kept 1 base outside the gene matches. This CDR3 contains 16 residues.

V and J are TRBV25-1 and TRBJ2-2, with D maybe TRBD1 (5 bases). V lost 4 bases and J lost 7, with 13 bases in between. This CDR3 contains 14 residues. CDR1 and CDR2 (germline): MGHDK, SYGVNS. The CDR3 DNA follows: TGTGCCAGCAGTGGCAGGGAAGAGATCGGGGAGCTGTTTTTT. It translates to CASSGREEIGELFF.

The genes are TRBV7-6 and TRBJ1-1, with D unclear. The V end lost 0 bases, the J end lost 6 bases, and 23 bases lay between the germline ends. Per the germline V gene, CDR1 is SGHVS and CDR2 is FNYEAQ. The CDR3 spans 18 residues. The CDR3 spells CASSLAIRGEGRGSEAFF. The CDR3 coding sequence is TGTGCCAGCAGCTTAGCAATTCGGGGAGAGGGAAGAGGATCTGAAGCTTTCTTT.

V gene TRBV27 combines with J gene TRBJ2-7; D assignment may be TRBD1 or TRBD2 (5 bases each). Germline V gene lookup returns CDR1 MNHEY and CDR2 SMNVEV (reference sequence). Trimming removed 3 bases from V and 2 bases from J, with 11 bases in between. The CDR3 is made up of 14 amino acids. The CDR3 DNA sequence: TGTGCCAGCAGTTTCGGGACGGGCACCTACGAGCAGTACTTC. This translates into CASSFGTGTYEQYF.

The CDR3 DNA is TGTGCCACCAGCAGAGATGGGGGAACAAACTATGGCTACACCTTC. Its protein product is CATSRDGGTNYGYTF. The chain employs TRBV15 and TRBJ1-2; D perhaps matches TRBD1 (5 bases). The CDR3 is 15 amino acids. The germline gives CDR1 LNHNV, CDR2 YYDKDF (reference sequence). V shed 0 bases and J shed 2 bases, with 10 bases lying between them. The variable domain in full, completed from reference TRBV15 and TRBJ1-2, reads DAMVIQNPRYQVTQFGKPVTLSCSQTLNHNVMYWYQQKSSQAPKLLFHYYDKDFNNEADTPDNFQSRRPNTSFCFLDIRSPGLGDTAMYLCATSRDGGTNYGYTFGSGTRLTVV.

This clonotype was recorded at least ten times. The V gene is TRBV4-1, the J gene TRBJ1-3, with unresolved D. The CDR3 consists of 15 residues. In germline, CDR1 is MGHRA, CDR2 YSYEKL. The V and J ends lost 1 base and 2 bases respectively, with 9 bases between them. CDR3 amino acids: CASSQGENPGNTIYF. DNA for the CDR3: TGCGCCAGCAGCCAAGGCGAGAACCCTGGAAACACCATATATTTT.

This clonotype came up many times. The V call is TRBV4-1, the J call TRBJ2-7, with D uncertain. The CDR3 spans 16 residues. Germline CDR1 is MGHRA and CDR2 is YSYEKL. V was clipped by 6 bases and J by 2 bases, with 20 bases between them. The CDR3 bases are TGCGCCAGCAGTGGTATGGGAACTTTCGAGACCTACGAGCAGTACTTC. As protein: CASSGMGTFETYEQYF.

The chain couples TRBV11-2 to TRBJ2-3; 7 nucleotides align to TRBD2. With V trimmed by 1 base and J by 2 bases, 6 bases remained unmatched. The CDR3 runs 16 residues. Germline V CDR1 and CDR2: SGHAT, FQNNGV. The CDR3 is CASSLVSGAYTDTQYF. CDR3 DNA: TGTGCCAGCAGCTTAGTGAGCGGGGCGTACACAGATACGCAGTATTTT. Full variable domain (rest looked up from reference TRBV11-2 and TRBJ2-3): EAGVAQSPRYKIIEKRQSVAFWCNPISGHATLYWYQQILGQGPKLLIQFQNNGVVDDSQLPKDRFSAERLKGVDSTLKIQPAKLEDSAVYLCASSLVSGAYTDTQYFGPGTRLTVL.

Of note for this clonotype: This may stem from a read error, because a much larger clone lies one nucleotide away. This rearrangement joins TRBV7-8 to TRBJ2-7, with TRBD1 matching over 10 bases. V shed 6 bases, J shed 4 bases, and the junction held 6 bases outside the gene matches. The CDR3 sequence is 14 residues long. In germline, CDR1 is SGHVS, CDR2 FQNEAQ. The CDR3 nucleotides read TGTGCCAGCAGTGAAGGGACAGGGGTTTACGAGCAGTACTTC. This encodes CASSEGTGVYEQYF.

The chain has TRBV29-1 and TRBJ2-6; 7 positions match TRBD1. This CDR3 is built from 14 residues. Germline lookup yields CDR1 SQVTM and CDR2 ANQGSEA. After removal of 4 bases from V and 5 bases from J, the junction contained 5 bases not matched to a gene. Here the CDR3 reads CSVVGGQRANVLTF. For the CDR3, the DNA is TGCAGCGTTGTAGGGGGCCAGAGGGCCAACGTCCTGACTTTC.

This clonotype is medium-sized. The chain employs TRBV7-9 and TRBJ2-5, with TRBD2 matching 13 bases. The CDR3 sequence is 15 residues long. The junction had 3 bases not matched to a gene; V was cut back by 5 bases and J by 3 bases. The germline gives CDR1 SEHNR, CDR2 FQNEAQ (reference sequence). CDR3 DNA: TGTGCCAGCAGCCTCGGACTAGCGGGGGAAGAGACCCAGTACTTC. Amino acids: CASSLGLAGEETQYF.

This rearrangement joins TRBV7-6 to TRBJ1-1; D gene ambiguous. This CDR3 has 12 amino acids. Germline CDR1 and CDR2: SGHVS and FNYEAQ. V was pared by 6 bases and J by 7 bases, with 12 bases between. The CDR3 DNA reads TGTGCCAGCAGTCTGCGGGCGGGTGAAGCTTTCTTT. Its translation is CASSLRAGEAFF.

V gene TRBV2 combines with J gene TRBJ2-3; 7 bases agree with TRBD1. Germline assignment: CDR1 SNHLY and CDR2 FYNNEI. V gave up 8 bases and J gave up 2 bases; unmatched junction bases: 4. This CDR3 comprises 13 residues. The CDR3: CASVQGITDTQYF. The CDR3 nucleotides read TGTGCCAGCGTACAGGGGATCACAGATACGCAGTATTTT.

V usage is TRBV24-1 and J usage is TRBJ2-7, with D possibly being TRBD2 (5 bases). Trimming removed 4 bases from V and 0 bases from J, with 15 bases in between. Germline V gene sequence: CDR1 KGHDR, CDR2 SFDVKD. The CDR3 loop spans 16 amino acids. CDR3 sequence: CATSDPSRRSSYEQYV. The DNA for the CDR3 is TGTGCCACCAGTGACCCCTCGCGGAGGAGCTCCTACGAGCAGTACGTC.

This clonotype was detected only a few times. The chain joins TRBV7-2 to TRBJ2-3; D unresolved. The CDR3 has 11 residues. From germline, CDR1 is SGHTA and CDR2 FQGNSA. The V end lost 2 bases, the J end lost 10 bases, and 7 bases lay between the germline ends. The chain's CDR3 is CASSLFRAQYF. The CDR3 nucleotides read TGTGCCAGCAGCTTATTCCGGGCGCAGTATTTT. The full variable domain, rest sourced from reference TRBV7-2 and TRBJ2-3, is GAGVSQSPSNKVTEKGKDVELRCDPISGHTALYWYRQSLGQGLEFLIYFQGNSAPDKSGLPSDRFSAERTGGSVSTLTIQRTQQEDSAVYLCASSLFRAQYFGPGTRLTVL.

The chain joins TRBV15 to TRBJ2-7, with D maybe TRBD1 (6 bases). The CDR3 is 13 amino acids. V was cut by 4 bases and J by 4 bases, with 11 bases left in between. Germline loops: CDR1 LNHNV, CDR2 YYDKDF (reference sequence). The CDR3 loop reads CATSTSGTYEQYF. For the CDR3, the DNA is TGTGCCACCAGCACTTCGGGGACATACGAGCAGTACTTC.

With respect to this clonotype: One junction end disagrees with the germline gene, perhaps due to a read error. J is TRBJ2-1 and V is TRBV20-1, with D perhaps TRBD1 or TRBD2 (5 bases each). The germline V gene encodes CDR1 DFQATT and CDR2 SNEGSKA (reference sequence). The CDR3 is 16 residues long. The CDR3 sequence is CSATSGTSNSYSEQFF. The CDR3 DNA is TGCAGTGCTACCTCCGGGACCAGCAACTCCTACAGTGAGCAGTTCTTC.

The V call is TRBV19, the J call TRBJ2-7, with D perhaps matching TRBD2 (6 bases). V was shortened by 5 bases and J by 3 bases, with 14 bases between the two germline ends. Germline V CDR1 and CDR2: LNHDA, SQIVND (reference sequence). This CDR3 is 14 amino acids long. CDR3 residues: CASSVSGSVYEQYF. For the CDR3, the DNA is TGTGCCAGTAGTGTTAGCGGAAGCGTCTACGAGCAGTACTTC.

The V gene is TRBV7-8, the J gene TRBJ1-6; no definite D call. The CDR3 contains 13 residues. V was pared by 10 bases and J by 7 bases, with 14 bases between. Per the germline V gene, CDR1 is SGHVS and CDR2 is FQNEAQ. CDR3 loop: CAISDDPNSPLHF. The CDR3 DNA reads TGTGCCATCAGTGACGACCCCAATTCACCCCTCCACTTT.

For this clonotype: The junction departs from germline at one end; a sequencing error may be responsible. V and J are TRBV5-1 and TRBJ2-3; perhaps D is TRBD1 or TRBD2 (6 bases each). There are 13 residues in the CDR3. CDR1 SGHRS and CDR2 YFSETQ come from the germline V gene. CDR3 in amino acids: CASSFGGTDTQYF. As DNA, the CDR3 is TGCGCCAGCAGCTTCGGGGGCACTGATACGCAGTACTTT.

The chain combines TRBV29-1 with TRBJ1-5; D is unclear. The CDR3 spans 12 residues. V lost 5 bases and J lost 2, with 7 bases in between. Germline CDR1 and CDR2: SQVTM and ANQGSEA. The CDR3 here is CSVNMGNQPQHF. CDR3 nucleotide sequence: TGCAGCGTTAATATGGGCAATCAGCCCCAGCATTTT.

This clonotype has a handful of counts. The rearrangement uses TRBV15 and TRBJ2-7, with D hard to call. CDR1 and CDR2 from the germline V gene are LNHNV and YYDKDF (reference sequence). Between the trimmed V and J ends, which lost 3 bases and 3 bases, there was a span of 12 bases. CDR3 length: 14 residues. CDR3 in DNA: TGTGCCACCAGCAGGGGTAACGGAATCTACGAGCAGTACTTC. Amino acid sequence: CATSRGNGIYEQYF.

This chain uses TRBV19 with TRBJ2-7; 11 nucleotides align to TRBD1. The CDR3 length is 14 residues. From germline, CDR1 is LNHDA and CDR2 SQIVND (reference sequence). Trimming took 9 bases from V and 3 from J; bases not matched to a gene: 7. The CDR3 spells CASKSDRGHYEQYF. CDR3 bases: TGTGCCAGCAAATCGGACAGGGGGCACTACGAGCAGTACTTC.

The sample holds a few counts of this clonotype. The V call is TRBV2, the J call TRBJ2-2; D gene uncertain. Germline V gives CDR1 SNHLY, CDR2 FYNNEI. This CDR3 contains 14 residues. V lost 5 bases, J lost 1 base, and 8 bases lay in between. CDR3 DNA sequence: TGTGCCAGCAGTCCCAGCCTGAACACCGGGGAGCTGTTTTTT. It encodes CASSPSLNTGELFF.

V and J are TRBV7-9 and TRBJ1-2; D unresolved. V lost 1 base and J lost 2, with 8 bases in between. Germline CDR1 reads SEHNR; CDR2 reads FQNEAQ (reference sequence). The CDR3 contains 14 residues. In DNA form, the CDR3 reads TGTGCCAGCAGCTTAGAGGCAGGCAACTATGGCTACACCTTC. The encoded protein is CASSLEAGNYGYTF. Based on the CDR3 plus reference TRBV7-9 and TRBJ1-2, the full variable domain is DTGVSQNPRHKITKRGQNVTFRCDPISEHNRLYWYRQTLGQGPEFLTYFQNEAQLEKSRLLSDRFSAERPKGSFSTLEIQRTEQGDSAMYLCASSLEAGNYGYTFGSGTRLTVV.

The chain uses TRBV10-2 and TRBJ1-5; D perhaps matches TRBD1 (6 bases). Germline V gene sequence: CDR1 WSHSY, CDR2 SAAADI. The CDR3 loop spans 16 amino acids. V was shortened by 3 bases and J by 2 bases, with 14 bases between the two germline ends. CDR3 in amino acids: CASSDTQGMGNQPQHF. The CDR3 region has the DNA TGCGCCAGCAGTGATACTCAGGGGATGGGCAATCAGCCCCAGCATTTT.

The gene calls are TRBV9 and TRBJ2-7, with 7 bases aligning to TRBD1. This CDR3 has 16 amino acids. Losses at the gene ends were 0 bases for V and 3 bases for J; bases not matched to a gene: 9. Germline V gene data show CDR1 as SGDLS and CDR2 as YYNGEE. CDR3 sequence: CASSVAKDRAGYEQYF. For the CDR3, the DNA is TGTGCCAGCAGCGTAGCGAAAGACAGGGCCGGCTACGAGCAGTACTTC.

V is TRBV7-8 and J is TRBJ1-5; D not certain. The CDR3 is made up of 12 amino acids. The germline V and J ends were trimmed by 0 bases and 7 bases, with 4 bases remaining between them. The germline gives CDR1 SGHVS, CDR2 FQNEAQ. The CDR3 DNA reads as TGTGCCAGCAGCTTAGCCGGGCAGCCCCAGCATTTT. Translating it yields CASSLAGQPQHF.

J is TRBJ1-2 and V is TRBV15, with D perhaps TRBD1 (5 bases). Trimming pared 3 bases from V and 3 bases from J, leaving 8 bases between. The germline CDR1 and CDR2 sequences are LNHNV and YYDKDF (reference sequence). The CDR3 runs 13 residues. DNA of the CDR3: TGTGCCACCAGCAGCAGGGATTACTATGGCTACACCTTC. Protein: CATSSRDYYGYTF.

In its sample, this clonotype was seen many times. The genes are TRBV13 and TRBJ1-6; a possible D gene is TRBD1 (6 bases). V gave up 0 bases and J gave up 2 bases, with 8 bases separating them. CDR1 and CDR2 (germline): PRHDT, FYEKMQ (reference sequence). This CDR3 is 16 amino acids long. CDR3 DNA sequence: TGTGCCAGCAGCTTAGGTCCAGGGGCCTATAATTCACCCCTCCACTTT. Translated, it gives CASSLGPGAYNSPLHF.